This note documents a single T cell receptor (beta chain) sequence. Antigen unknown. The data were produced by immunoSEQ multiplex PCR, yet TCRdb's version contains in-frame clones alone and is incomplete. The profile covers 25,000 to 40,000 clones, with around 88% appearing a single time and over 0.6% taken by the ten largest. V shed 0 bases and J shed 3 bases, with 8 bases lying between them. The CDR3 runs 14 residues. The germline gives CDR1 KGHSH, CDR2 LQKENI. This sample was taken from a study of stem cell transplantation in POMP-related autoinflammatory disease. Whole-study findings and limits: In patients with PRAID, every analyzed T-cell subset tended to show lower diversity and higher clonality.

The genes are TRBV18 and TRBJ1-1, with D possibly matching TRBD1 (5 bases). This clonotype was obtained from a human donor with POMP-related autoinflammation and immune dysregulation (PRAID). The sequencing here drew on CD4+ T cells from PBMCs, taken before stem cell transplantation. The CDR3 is CASSPPGVDTEAFF. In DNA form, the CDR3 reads TGTGCCAGCTCACCACCGGGGGTAGACACTGAAGCTTTCTTT.